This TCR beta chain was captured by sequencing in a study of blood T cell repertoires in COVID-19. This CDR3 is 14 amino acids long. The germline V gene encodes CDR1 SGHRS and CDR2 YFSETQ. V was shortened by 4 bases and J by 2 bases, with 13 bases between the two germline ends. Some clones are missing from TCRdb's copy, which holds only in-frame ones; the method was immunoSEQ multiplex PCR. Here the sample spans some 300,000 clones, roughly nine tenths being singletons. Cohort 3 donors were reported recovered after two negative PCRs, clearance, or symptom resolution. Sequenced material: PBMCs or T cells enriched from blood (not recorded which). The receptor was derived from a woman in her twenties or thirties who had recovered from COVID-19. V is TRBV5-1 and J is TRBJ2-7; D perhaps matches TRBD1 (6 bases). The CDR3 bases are TGCGCCAGCAGCCCTGGGACAAGTACCTACGAGCAGTACTTC. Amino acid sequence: CASSPGTSTYEQYF.